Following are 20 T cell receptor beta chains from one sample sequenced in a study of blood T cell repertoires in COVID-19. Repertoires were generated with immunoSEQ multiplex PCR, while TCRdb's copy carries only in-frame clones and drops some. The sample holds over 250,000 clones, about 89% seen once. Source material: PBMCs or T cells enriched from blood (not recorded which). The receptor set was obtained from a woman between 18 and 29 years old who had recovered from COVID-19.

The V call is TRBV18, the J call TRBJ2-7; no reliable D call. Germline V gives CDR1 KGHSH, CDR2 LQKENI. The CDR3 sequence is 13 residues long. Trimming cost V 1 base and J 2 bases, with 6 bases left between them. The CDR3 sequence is CASSPRAPYEQYF. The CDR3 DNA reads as TGTGCCAGCTCACCACGAGCCCCCTACGAGCAGTACTTC.

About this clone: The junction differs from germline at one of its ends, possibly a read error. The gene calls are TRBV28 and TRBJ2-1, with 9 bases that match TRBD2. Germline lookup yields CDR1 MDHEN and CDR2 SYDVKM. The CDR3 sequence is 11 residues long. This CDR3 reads CASSLNSGRIF. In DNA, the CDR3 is TGTGCCAGCAGTTTAAATAGCGGGAGAATCTTC.

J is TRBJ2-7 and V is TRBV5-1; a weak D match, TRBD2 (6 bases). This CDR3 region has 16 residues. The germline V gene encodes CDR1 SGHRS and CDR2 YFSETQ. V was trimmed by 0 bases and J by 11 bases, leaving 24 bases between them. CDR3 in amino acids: CASSLVGLVGGSGEYF. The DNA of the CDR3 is TGCGCCAGCAGCTTGGTTGGACTCGTGGGCGGTAGCGGTGAGTACTTC.

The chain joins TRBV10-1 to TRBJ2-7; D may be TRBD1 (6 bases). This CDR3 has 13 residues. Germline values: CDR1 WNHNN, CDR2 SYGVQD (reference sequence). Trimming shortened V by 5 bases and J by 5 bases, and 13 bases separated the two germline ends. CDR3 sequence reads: CASSTRGENEQYF. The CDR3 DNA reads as TGCGCCAGCAGTACCAGGGGAGAGAACGAGCAGTACTTC.

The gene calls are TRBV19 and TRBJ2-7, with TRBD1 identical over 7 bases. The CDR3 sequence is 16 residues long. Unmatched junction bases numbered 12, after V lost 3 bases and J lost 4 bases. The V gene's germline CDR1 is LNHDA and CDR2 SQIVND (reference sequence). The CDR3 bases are TGTGCCAGTAGTATTCTCCCCGGGACAGTGTCTTACGAGCAGTACTTC. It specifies CASSILPGTVSYEQYF.

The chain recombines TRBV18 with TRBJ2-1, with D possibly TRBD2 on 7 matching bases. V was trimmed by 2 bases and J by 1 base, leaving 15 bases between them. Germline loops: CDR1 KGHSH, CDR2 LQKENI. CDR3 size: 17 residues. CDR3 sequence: CASSPSGGGVSYNEQFF. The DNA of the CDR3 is TGTGCCAGCTCACCATCGGGGGGCGGGGTATCCTACAATGAGCAGTTCTTC.

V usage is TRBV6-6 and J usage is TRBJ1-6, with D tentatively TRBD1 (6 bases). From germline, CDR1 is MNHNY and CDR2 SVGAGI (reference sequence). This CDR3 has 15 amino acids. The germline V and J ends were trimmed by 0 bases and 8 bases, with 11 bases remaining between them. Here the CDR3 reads CASSYSGGIDSPLHF. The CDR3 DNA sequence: TGTGCCAGCAGTTACTCAGGGGGTATCGATTCACCCCTCCACTTT.

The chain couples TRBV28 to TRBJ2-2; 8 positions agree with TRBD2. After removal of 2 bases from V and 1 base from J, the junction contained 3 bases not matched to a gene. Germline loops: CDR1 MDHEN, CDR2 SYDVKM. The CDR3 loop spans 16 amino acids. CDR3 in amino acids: CASSLLAGLNTGELFF. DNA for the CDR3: TGTGCCAGCAGTTTACTAGCGGGTCTGAACACCGGGGAGCTGTTTTTT.

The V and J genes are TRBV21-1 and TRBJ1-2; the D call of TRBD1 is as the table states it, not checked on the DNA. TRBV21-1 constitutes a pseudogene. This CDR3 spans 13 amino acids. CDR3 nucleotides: TGTGCCAGCAGCAGTCAGGCTAACTATGGCTACACCTTC. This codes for CASSSQANYGYTF.

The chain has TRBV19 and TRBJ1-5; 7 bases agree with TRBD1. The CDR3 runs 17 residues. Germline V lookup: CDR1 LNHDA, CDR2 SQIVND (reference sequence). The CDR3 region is CSSGTDSLLNSNQPQHF. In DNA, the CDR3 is TGTTCGTCCGGGACAGATTCGTTGCTAAATAGCAATCAGCCCCAGCATTTT.

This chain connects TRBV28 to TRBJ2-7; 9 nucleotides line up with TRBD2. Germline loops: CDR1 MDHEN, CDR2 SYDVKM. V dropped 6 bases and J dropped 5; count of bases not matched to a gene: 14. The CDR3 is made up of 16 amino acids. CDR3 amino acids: CASSPLSSGRSHEQYF. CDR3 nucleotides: TGTGCCAGCAGCCCGTTAAGTAGCGGGAGATCCCACGAGCAGTACTTC.

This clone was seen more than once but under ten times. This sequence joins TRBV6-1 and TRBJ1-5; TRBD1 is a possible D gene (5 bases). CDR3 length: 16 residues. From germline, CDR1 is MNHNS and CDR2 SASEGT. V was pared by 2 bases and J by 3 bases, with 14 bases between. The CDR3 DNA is TGTGCCAGCAGTGAAATTTATGCAGGGAACAATCAGCCCCAGCATTTT. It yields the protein CASSEIYAGNNQPQHF.

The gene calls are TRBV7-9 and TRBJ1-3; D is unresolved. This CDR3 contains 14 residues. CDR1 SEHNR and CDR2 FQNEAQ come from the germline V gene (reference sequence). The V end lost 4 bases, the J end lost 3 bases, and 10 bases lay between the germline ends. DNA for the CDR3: TGTGCCAGCAGCTCCCCTATGTATGGAAACACCATATATTTT. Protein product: CASSSPMYGNTIYF.

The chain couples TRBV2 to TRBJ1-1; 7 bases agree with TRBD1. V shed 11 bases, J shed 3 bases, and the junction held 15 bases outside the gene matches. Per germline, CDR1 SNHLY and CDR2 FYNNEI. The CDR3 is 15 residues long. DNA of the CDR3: TGTGCCGCCGAGAACCTGGGACAGCAGTACACTGAAGCTTTCTTT. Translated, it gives CAAENLGQQYTEAFF.

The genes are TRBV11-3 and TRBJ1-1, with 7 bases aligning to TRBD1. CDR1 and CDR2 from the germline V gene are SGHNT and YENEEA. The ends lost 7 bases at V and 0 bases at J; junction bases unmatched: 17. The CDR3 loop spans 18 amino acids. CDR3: CASILSGTGETLNTEAFF. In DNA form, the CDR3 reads TGTGCCAGCATCCTTAGTGGCACAGGGGAAACTCTGAACACTGAAGCTTTCTTT.

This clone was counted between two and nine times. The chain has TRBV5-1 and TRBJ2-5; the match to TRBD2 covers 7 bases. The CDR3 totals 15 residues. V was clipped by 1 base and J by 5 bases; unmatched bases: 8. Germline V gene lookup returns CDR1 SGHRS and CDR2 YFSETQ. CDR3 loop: CASSLSSGNGETQYF. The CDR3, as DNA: TGCGCCAGCAGCTTGTCTAGCGGTAACGGGGAGACCCAGTACTTC.

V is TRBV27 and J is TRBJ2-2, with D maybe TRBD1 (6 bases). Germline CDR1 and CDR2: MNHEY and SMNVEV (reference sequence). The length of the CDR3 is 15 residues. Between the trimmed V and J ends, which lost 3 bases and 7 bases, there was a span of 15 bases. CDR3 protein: CASSFTDRTVGELFF. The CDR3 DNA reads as TGTGCCAGCAGTTTTACCGACAGGACGGTCGGGGAGCTGTTTTTT.

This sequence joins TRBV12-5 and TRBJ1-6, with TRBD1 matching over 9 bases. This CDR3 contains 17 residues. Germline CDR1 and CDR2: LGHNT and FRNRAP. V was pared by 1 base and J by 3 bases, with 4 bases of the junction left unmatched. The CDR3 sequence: CASGLGGQGRYNSPLHF. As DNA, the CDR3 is TGTGCTAGTGGTTTGGGGGGACAGGGTCGCTATAATTCACCCCTCCACTTT.

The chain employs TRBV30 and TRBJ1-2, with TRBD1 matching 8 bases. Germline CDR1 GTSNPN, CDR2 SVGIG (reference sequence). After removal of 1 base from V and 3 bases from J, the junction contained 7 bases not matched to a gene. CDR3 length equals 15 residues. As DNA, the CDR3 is TGTGCCTGGAGTGCCACGGACAGGGCGGACTATGGCTACACCTTC. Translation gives CAWSATDRADYGYTF.

CDR3: CASSDDRTNTGELFF. Here the CDR3 DNA reads TGTGCCAGCAGCGACGACAGGACGAACACCGGGGAGCTGTTTTTT. The J gene is TRBJ2-2, the V gene TRBV5-6; D possibly corresponds to TRBD1 (6 bases). Germline lookup yields CDR1 SGHDT and CDR2 YYEEEE. The CDR3 covers 15 residues. V was clipped by 4 bases and J by 0 bases, with 10 bases between them.